What follows is one TCR beta chain and its context. The antigen remains unidentified. The sample belongs to a study of T cells in tuberculosis. About the research overall: A South African cohort included IGRA-negative adolescents, latently infected IGRA-positive adolescents and adults with active tuberculosis.

Measured with immunoSEQ multiplex PCR; TCRdb has only the in-frame clones, and not every one. The sample includes tens of thousands of clones, roughly nine tenths of them seen just once. General study results and limits: Active tuberculosis patients had shorter CDR3-alpha; the beta difference was nonsignificant.

This sample's time point: new active TB diagnosis, blood taken before or within 7 days of starting treatment. Tuberculosis was confirmed by positive sputum smear and/or M. tuberculosis culture. Each donor contributed about 110,000 T cells on average, unsorted. The V gene end was trimmed by 5 bases and the J gene end by 5 bases; junction bases not matched to a gene: 2. The germline gives CDR1 SEHNR, CDR2 FQNEAQ (reference sequence). The CDR3 covers 15 residues. Here the sequenced sample was PBMCs, taken at tuberculosis diagnosis. The clonotype originates from an adult with tuberculosis. The rearrangement joins TRBV7-9 to TRBJ2-1, with 14 bases lining up with TRBD2. The CDR3 here is CASSPGLAGDNEQFF. CDR3 DNA: TGTGCCAGCAGCCCGGGACTAGCGGGGGACAATGAGCAGTTCTTC.